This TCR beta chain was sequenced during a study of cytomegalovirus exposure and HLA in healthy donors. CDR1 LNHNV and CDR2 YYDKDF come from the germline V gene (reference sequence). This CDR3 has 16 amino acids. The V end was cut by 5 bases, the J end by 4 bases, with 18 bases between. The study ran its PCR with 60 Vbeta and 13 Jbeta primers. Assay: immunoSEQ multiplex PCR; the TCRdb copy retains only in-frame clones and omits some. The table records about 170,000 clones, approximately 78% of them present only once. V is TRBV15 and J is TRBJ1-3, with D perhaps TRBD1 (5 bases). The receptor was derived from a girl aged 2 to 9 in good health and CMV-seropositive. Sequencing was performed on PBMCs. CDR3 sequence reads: CATSARGQGYGNTIYF. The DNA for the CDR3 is TGTGCCACCAGCGCCAGAGGTCAGGGTTACGGAAACACCATATATTTT.